This paragraph covers one T cell receptor beta chain sequence. Its antigen is undetermined. This entry is derived from a study of T cells in tuberculosis. Overall study context: Sequenced TCRs come from CD1B-GMM tetramer-binding T cells. General observations from the study: Using the GMM-specific repertoire gave over 80% accuracy versus roughly 68% with motifs.

The germline V gene encodes CDR1 MNHEY and CDR2 SMNVEV (reference sequence). The trim removed 8 bases at V and 6 bases at J, leaving 16 bases unmatched. This CDR3 has 16 amino acids. Sequenced by immunoSEQ multiplex PCR; TCRdb stores in-frame clones only, minus some. The sample contains some 47,000 clones, 90% to 95% of which appear only once. The rearrangement uses TRBV27 and TRBJ2-5; 9 nucleotides line up with TRBD2. This receptor was obtained from a donor between 10 and 35 years old with latent tuberculosis or without tuberculosis infection. Sequenced sample: PBMCs. The CDR3 nucleotides are TGTGCCAGCGAAAGTCAGGCGGGAGGGCCGGGAAAGACCCAGTACTTC. It encodes CASESQAGGPGKTQYF.